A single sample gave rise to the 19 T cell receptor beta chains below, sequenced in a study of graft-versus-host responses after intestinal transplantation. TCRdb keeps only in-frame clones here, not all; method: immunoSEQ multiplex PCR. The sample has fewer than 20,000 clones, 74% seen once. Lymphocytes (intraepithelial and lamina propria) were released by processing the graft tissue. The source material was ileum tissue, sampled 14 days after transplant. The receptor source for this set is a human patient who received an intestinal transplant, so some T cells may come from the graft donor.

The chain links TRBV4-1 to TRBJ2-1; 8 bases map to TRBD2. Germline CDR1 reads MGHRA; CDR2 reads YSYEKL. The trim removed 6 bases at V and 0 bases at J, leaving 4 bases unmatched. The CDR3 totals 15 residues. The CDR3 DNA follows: TGCGCCAGCAGGCTCAGCGGGAGCTCCTACAATGAGCAGTTCTTC. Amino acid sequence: CASRLSGSSYNEQFF.

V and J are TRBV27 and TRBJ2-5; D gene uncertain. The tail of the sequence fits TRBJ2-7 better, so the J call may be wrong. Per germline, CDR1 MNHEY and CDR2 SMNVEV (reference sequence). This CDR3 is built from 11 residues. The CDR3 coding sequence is TGTGCCAGCACCGTAGGGTACGAGCAGTACTTC. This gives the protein CASTVGYEQYF.

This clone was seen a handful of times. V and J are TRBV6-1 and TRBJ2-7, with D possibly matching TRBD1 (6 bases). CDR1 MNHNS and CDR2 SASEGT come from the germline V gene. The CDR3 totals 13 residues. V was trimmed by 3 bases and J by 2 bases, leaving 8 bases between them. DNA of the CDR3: TGTGCCAGCAGTGAGGGACACCCCTACGAGCAGTACTTC. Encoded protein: CASSEGHPYEQYF.

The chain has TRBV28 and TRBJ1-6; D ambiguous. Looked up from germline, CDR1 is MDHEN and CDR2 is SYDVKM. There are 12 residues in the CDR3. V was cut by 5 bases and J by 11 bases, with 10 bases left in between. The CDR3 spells CASSPPLTPLHF. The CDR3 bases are TGTGCCAGCAGTCCCCCCCTGACACCCCTCCACTTT.

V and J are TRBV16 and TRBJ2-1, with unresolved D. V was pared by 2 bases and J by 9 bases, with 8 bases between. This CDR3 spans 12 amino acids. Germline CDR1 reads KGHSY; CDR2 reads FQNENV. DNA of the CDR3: TGTGCCAGCAGCCAAGGTGGGTTTGAGCAGTTCTTC. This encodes CASSQGGFEQFF.

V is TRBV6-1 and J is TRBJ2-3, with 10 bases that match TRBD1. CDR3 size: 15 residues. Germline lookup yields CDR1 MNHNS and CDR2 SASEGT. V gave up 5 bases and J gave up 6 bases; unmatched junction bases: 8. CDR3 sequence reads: CASSKGQGVWDTQYF. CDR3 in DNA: TGTGCCAGCAGTAAAGGACAGGGGGTGTGGGATACGCAGTATTTT.

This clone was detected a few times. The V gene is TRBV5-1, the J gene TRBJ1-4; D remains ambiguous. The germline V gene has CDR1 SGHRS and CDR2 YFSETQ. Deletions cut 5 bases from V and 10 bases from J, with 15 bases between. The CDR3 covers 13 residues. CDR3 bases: TGCGCCAGCAGTGGACCCCTCAGCGCAAAACTGTTTTTT. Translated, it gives CASSGPLSAKLFF.

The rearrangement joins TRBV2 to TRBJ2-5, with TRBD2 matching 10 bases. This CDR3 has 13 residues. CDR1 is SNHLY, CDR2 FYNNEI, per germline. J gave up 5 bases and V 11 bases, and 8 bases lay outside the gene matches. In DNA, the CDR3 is TGTGCCTCCAATGGGGGACTAGCGGAGACCCAGTACTTC. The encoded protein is CASNGGLAETQYF.

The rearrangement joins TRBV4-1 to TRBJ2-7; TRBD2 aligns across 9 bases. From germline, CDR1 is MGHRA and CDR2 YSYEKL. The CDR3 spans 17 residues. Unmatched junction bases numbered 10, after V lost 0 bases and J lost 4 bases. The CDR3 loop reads CASSQDPPLAGSYEQYF. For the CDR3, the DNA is TGCGCCAGCAGCCAAGATCCCCCGCTAGCGGGAAGTTACGAGCAGTACTTC.

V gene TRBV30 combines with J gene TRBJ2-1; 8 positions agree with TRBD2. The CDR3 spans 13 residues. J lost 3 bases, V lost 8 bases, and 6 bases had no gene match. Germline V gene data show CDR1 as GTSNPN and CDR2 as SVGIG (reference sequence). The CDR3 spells CAVGRAFYNEQFF. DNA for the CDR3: TGTGCCGTCGGGAGGGCCTTCTACAATGAGCAGTTCTTC.

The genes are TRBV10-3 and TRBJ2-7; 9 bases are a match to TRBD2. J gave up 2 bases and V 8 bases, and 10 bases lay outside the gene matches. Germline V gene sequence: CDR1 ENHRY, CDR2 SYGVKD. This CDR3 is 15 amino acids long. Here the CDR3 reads CAIGGGGGPTYEQYF. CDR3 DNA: TGTGCCATCGGCGGCGGGGGGGGCCCTACCTACGAGCAGTACTTC.

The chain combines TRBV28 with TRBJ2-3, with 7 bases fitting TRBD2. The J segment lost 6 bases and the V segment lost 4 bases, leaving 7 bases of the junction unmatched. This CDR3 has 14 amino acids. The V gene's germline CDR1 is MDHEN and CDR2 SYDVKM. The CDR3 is CASSSGLVADTQYF. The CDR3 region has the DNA TGTGCCAGCAGTTCCGGACTAGTGGCGGATACGCAGTATTTT.

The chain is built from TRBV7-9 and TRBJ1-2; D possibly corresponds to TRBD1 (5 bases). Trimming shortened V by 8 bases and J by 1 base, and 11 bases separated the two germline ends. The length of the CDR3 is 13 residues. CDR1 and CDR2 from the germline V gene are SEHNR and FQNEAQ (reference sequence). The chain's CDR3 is CASLAGDNYGYTF. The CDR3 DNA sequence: TGTGCCAGCCTTGCGGGGGATAACTATGGCTACACCTTC. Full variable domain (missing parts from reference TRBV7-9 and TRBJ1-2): DTGVSQNPRHKITKRGQNVTFRCDPISEHNRLYWYRQTLGQGPEFLTYFQNEAQLEKSRLLSDRFSAERPKGSFSTLEIQRTEQGDSAMYLCASLAGDNYGYTFGSGTRLTVV.

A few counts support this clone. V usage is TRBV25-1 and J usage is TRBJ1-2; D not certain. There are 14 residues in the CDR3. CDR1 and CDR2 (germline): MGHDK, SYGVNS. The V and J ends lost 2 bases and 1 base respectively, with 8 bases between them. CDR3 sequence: CASSEGGSNYGYTF. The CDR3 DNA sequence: TGTGCCAGCAGTGAAGGCGGCAGTAACTATGGCTACACCTTC.

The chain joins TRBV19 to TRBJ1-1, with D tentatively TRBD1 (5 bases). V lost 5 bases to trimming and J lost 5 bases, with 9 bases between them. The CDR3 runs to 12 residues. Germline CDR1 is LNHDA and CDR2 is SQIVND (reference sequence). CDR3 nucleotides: TGTGCCAGTAGTCAGGGTTTAACTGAAGCTTTCTTT. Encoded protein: CASSQGLTEAFF.

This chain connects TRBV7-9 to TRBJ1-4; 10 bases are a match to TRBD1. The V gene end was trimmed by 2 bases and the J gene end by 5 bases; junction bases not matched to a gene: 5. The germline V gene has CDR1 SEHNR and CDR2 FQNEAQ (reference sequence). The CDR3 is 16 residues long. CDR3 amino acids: CASSLRDRGRNEKLFF. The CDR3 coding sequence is TGTGCCAGCAGCTTAAGGGACAGGGGCCGAAATGAAAAACTGTTTTTT.

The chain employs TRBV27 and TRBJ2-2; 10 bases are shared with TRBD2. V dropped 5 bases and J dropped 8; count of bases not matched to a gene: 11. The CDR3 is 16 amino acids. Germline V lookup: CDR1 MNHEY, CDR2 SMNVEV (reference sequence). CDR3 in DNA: TGTGCCAGCAGTGGTCTAGCGGGGGTCGCTAGGGGGGAGCTGTTTTTT. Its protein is CASSGLAGVARGELFF.

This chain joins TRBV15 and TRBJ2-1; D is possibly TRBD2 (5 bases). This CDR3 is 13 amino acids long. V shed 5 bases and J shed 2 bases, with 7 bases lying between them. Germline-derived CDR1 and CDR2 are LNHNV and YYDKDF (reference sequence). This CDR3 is CATSVGAYNEQFF. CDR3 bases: TGTGCCACCAGCGTCGGGGCCTACAATGAGCAGTTCTTC.

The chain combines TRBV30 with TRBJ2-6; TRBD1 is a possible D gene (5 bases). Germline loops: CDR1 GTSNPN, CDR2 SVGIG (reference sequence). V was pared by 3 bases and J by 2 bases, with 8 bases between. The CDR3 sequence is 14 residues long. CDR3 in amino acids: CAWSRAAGANVLTF. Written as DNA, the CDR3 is TGTGCCTGGAGCAGGGCGGCTGGGGCCAACGTCCTGACTTTC.